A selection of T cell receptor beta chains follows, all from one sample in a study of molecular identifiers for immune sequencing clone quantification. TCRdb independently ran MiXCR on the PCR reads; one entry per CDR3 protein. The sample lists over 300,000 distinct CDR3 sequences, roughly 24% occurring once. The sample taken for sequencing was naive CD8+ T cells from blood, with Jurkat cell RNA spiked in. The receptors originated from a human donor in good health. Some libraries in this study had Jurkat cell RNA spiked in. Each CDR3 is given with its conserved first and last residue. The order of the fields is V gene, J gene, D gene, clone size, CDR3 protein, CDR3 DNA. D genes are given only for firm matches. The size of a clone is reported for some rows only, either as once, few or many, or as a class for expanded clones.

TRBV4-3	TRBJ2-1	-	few	CASSQEEDRHYNEQFF	TGCGCCAGCAGCCAAGAAGAGGACAGACACTACAATGAGCAGTTCTTC
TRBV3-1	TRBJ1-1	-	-	CASSQVGGGPRDPSLF	TGTGCCAGCAGCCAAGTCGGGGGCGGTCCTCGGGACCCTTCTCTCTTT
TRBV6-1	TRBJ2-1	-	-	CASSEWTDSYNEQFF	TGTGCCAGCAGTGAATGGACAGATTCCTACAATGAGCAGTTCTTC
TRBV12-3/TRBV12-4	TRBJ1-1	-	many	CASTAYGVWNTEAFF	TGTGCCAGCACAGCGTATGGGGTTTGGAACACTGAAGCTTTCTTT
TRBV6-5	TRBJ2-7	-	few	CASSYTDQRTRGEQYF	TGTGCCAGCAGTTACACTGATCAAAGGACTCGGGGAGAGCAGTACTTC
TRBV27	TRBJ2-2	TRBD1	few	CASSLGRGLNTGELFF	TGTGCCAGCAGTTTGGGCAGGGGGCTGAACACCGGGGAGCTGTTTTTT
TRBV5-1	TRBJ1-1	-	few	CASSLAGGAYYTEAFF	TGCGCCAGCAGCTTGGCCGGGGGGGCATATTACACTGAAGCTTTCTTT
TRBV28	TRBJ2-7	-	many	CASGSRSSYEQYF	TGTGCCAGCGGGTCCAGAAGCTCCTACGAGCAGTACTTC
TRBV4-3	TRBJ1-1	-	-	CASSQDLGIPLGEPSEAFF	TGCGCCAGCAGCCAAGATTTAGGCATTCCTCTCGGGGAACCATCTGAAGCTTTCTTT
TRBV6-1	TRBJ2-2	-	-	CASSEVGNTGELFF	TGTGCCAGCAGTGAGGTCGGGAACACCGGGGAGCTGTTTTTT
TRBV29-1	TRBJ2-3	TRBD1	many	CSVAGGQGPTDTQYF	TGCAGCGTTGCTGGCGGACAGGGGCCCACAGATACGCAGTATTTT
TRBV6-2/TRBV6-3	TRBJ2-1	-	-	CASSLMGGYNEQFF	TGTGCCAGCAGTTTAATGGGTGGCTACAATGAGCAGTTCTTC
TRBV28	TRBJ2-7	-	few	CASSLPPGAIDEQYF	TGTGCCAGCAGTTTACCTCCGGGGGCTATCGACGAGCAGTACTTC
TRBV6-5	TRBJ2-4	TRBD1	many	CASSSGTVVKNIQYF	TGTGCCAGCAGCTCCGGGACAGTGGTCAAAAACATTCAGTACTTC
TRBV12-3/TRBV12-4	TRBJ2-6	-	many	CASSSELIEDSHPGANVLTF	TGTGCCAGCAGCTCAGAGTTAATTGAAGACAGTCACCCTGGGGCCAACGTCCTGACTTTC
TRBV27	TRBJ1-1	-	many	CASSLIGLGTEAFF	TGTGCCAGCAGTTTAATTGGATTGGGCACTGAAGCTTTCTTT
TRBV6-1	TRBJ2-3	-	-	CASSPVTASTDTQYF	TGTGCCAGCAGCCCCGTAACGGCTAGCACAGATACGCAGTATTTT
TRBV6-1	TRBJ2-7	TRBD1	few	CASSERGPYEQYF	TGTGCCAGCAGTGAAAGGGGGCCTTACGAGCAGTACTTC
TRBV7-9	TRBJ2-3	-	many	CASSGDNTQYF	TGTGCCAGCAGCGGGGATAATACGCAGTATTTT
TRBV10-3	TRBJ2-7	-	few	CAISDRDPAEQYF	TGTGCCATCAGTGATCGGGACCCGGCCGAGCAGTACTTC
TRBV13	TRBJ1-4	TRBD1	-	CASSIGTGDLEKLFF	TGTGCCAGCAGCATCGGGACAGGGGATTTAGAAAAACTGTTTTTT
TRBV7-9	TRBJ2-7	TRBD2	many	CASSLAGGSTNEQYF	TGTGCCAGCAGCTTAGCGGGCGGGAGTACCAACGAGCAGTACTTC
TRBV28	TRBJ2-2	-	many	CASSLDWAGSNTGELFF	TGTGCCAGCAGTTTAGACTGGGCGGGATCGAACACCGGGGAGCTGTTTTTT
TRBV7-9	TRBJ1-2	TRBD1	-	CASRTGFYGYTF	TGTGCCAGTAGGACAGGTTTCTATGGCTACACCTTC
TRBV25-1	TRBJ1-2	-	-	CASSELGGEGYGYTF	TGTGCCAGCAGTGAATTAGGAGGAGAGGGGTATGGCTACACCTTC
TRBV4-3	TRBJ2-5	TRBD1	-	CASSQDLRGLLETQYF	TGCGCCAGCAGCCAAGATTTAAGGGGGCTGTTAGAGACCCAGTACTTC
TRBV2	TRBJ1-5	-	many	CASGGQTVEPQSALSQHF	TGTGCCAGCGGAGGACAGACCGTAGAGCCACAATCAGCCTTGTCCCAGCATTTT
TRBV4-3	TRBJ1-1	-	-	CASSQDRAEAFF	TGCGCCAGCAGCCAAGATAGGGCAGAAGCTTTCTTT
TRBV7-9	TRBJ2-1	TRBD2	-	CASSARLAGESGNEQFF	TGTGCCAGCAGCGCAAGACTAGCGGGAGAGTCGGGTAATGAGCAGTTCTTC
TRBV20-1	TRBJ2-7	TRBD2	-	CSARSPTSGPTYEQYF	TGCAGTGCTAGGAGTCCCACTAGCGGGCCTACCTACGAGCAGTACTTC
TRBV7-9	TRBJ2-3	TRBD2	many	CVFLAADTQYF	TGTGTATTTCTAGCGGCAGATACGCAGTATTTT
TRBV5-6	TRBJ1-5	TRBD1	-	CASSLRQGPQPQHF	TGTGCCAGCAGTCTTCGACAGGGACCTCAGCCCCAGCATTTT
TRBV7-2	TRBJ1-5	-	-	CASSLSPRPYSNQPQHF	TGTGCCAGCAGCTTAAGTCCGCGTCCTTATAGCAATCAACCCCAGCATTTT
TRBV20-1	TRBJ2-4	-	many	CSARAETENIQYF	TGCAGTGCTAGAGCCGAGACAGAAAACATTCAGTACTTC
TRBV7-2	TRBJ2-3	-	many	CASSSWAGTDTQYF	TGTGCCAGCAGCTCGTGGGCCGGCACAGATACGCAGTATTTT
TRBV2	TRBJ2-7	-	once	CASRQGYYEQYF	TGTGCCAGCAGACAGGGATACTACGAGCAGTACTTC
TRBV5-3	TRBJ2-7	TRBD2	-	CACSLGLASYEQYF	TGTGCCTGCAGCTTGGGACTAGCGAGCTACGAGCAGTACTTC
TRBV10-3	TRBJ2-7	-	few	CAISGDFSYEQYF	TGTGCCATCAGTGGGGATTTCTCCTACGAGCAGTACTTC
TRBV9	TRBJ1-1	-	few	CASSAGAGPTEAFF	TGTGCCAGCAGCGCGGGGGCCGGGCCCACTGAAGCTTTCTTT
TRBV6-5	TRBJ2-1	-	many	CASTSGREQFF	TGTGCCAGCACGTCAGGGCGTGAGCAGTTCTTC
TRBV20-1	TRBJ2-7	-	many	CSAPDGGSYEQYF	TGCAGTGCTCCGGACGGGGGATCCTACGAGCAGTACTTC
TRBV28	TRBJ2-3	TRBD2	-	CASSFEAGFRYF	TGTGCCAGCAGTTTCGAAGCGGGATTTCGGTATTTT
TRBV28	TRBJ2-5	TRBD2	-	CASSFNRLAGETQYF	TGTGCCAGCAGTTTTAATCGACTAGCGGGGGAGACCCAGTACTTC
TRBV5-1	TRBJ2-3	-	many	CASSWTTATDTQYF	TGCGCCAGCAGCTGGACGACAGCCACAGATACGCAGTATTTT
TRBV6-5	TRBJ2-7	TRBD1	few	CASSYGGQATYEQYF	TGTGCCAGCAGTTACGGGGGACAGGCTACCTACGAGCAGTACTTC
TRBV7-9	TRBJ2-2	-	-	CASSLSVMRGQDTGELFF	TGTGCCAGCAGCTTAAGTGTTATGAGAGGGCAAGACACCGGGGAGCTGTTTTTT
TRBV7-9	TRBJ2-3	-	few	CASSLYAGSDTQYF	TGTGCCAGCAGCTTATATGCGGGGTCAGATACGCAGTATTTT
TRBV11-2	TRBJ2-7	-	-	CASSPRVHEQYF	TGTGCCAGCAGCCCCCGGGTCCACGAGCAGTACTTC
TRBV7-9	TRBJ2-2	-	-	CKEANTGEPFF	TGTAAGGAGGCGAACACCGGGGAGCCGTTTTTT
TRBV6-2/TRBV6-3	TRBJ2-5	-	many	CASAETGLGTQYF	TGTGCCAGCGCTGAGACAGGCCTCGGGACCCAGTACTTC
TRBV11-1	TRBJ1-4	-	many	CASSSGTRDEKLFF	TGTGCCAGCAGCTCCGGGACCCGGGATGAAAAACTGTTTTTT
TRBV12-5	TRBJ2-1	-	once	CASGQGGSSHNEQFF	TGTGCTAGTGGACAAGGCGGGTCCTCCCACAATGAGCAGTTCTTC
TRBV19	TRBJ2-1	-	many	CASSILSRTLAPDEQFF	TGTGCCAGTAGTATACTCTCACGGACCTTAGCCCCGGATGAGCAGTTCTTC
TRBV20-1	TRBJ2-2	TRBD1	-	CSARQGMNTGELCF	TGCAGTGCTCGACAGGGGATGAACACCGGGGAGCTGTGTTTT
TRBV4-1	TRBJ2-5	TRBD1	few	CASSQEDRTRDLETQYF	TGCGCCAGCAGCCAAGAGGACAGGACGCGCGACCTGGAGACCCAGTACTTC